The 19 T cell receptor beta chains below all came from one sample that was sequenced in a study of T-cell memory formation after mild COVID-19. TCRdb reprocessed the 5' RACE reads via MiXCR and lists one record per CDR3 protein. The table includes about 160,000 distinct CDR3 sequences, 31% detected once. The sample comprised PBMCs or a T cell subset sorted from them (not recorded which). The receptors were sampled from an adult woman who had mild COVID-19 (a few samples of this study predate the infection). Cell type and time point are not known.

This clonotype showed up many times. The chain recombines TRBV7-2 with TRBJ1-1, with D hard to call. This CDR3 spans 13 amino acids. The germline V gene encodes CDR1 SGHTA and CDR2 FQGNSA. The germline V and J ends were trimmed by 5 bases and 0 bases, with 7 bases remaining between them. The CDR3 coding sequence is TGTGCCAGCAGCCCTTACCTGAACACTGAAGCTTTCTTT. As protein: CASSPYLNTEAFF. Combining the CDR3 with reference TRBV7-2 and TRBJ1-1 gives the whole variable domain GAGVSQSPSNKVTEKGKDVELRCDPISGHTALYWYRQSLGQGLEFLIYFQGNSAPDKSGLPSDRFSAERTGGSVSTLTIQRTQQEDSAVYLCASSPYLNTEAFFGQGTRLTVV.

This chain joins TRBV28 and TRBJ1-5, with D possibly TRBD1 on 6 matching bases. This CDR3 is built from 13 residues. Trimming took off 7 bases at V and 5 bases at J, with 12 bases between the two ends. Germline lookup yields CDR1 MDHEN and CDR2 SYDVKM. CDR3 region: CASTWRGYQPQHF. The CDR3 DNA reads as TGTGCCAGCACGTGGAGGGGGTATCAGCCCCAGCATTTT.

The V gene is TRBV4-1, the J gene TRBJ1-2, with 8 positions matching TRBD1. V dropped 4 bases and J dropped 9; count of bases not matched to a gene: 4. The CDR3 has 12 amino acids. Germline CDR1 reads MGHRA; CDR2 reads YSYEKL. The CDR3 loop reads CASSPWTGRYTF. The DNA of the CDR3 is TGCGCCAGCAGCCCCTGGACAGGGCGCTACACCTTC.

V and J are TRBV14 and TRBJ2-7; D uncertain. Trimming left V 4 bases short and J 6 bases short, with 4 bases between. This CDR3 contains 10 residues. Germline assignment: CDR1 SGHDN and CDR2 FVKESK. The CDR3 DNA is TGTGCCAGCAGCCTCCGCGAGCAGTACTTC. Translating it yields CASSLREQYF.

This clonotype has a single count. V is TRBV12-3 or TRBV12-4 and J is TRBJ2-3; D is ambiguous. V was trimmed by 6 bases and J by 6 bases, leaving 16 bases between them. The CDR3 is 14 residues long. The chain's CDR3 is CASRPDQLDDTQYF. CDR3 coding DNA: TGTGCCAGCAGACCGGACCAGCTTGACGATACGCAGTATTTT.

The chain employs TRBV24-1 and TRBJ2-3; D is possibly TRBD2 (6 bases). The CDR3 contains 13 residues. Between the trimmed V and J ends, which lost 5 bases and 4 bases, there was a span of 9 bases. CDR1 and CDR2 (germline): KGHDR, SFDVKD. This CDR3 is CATSALASDTQYF. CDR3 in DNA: TGTGCCACCAGTGCCCTAGCGTCAGATACGCAGTATTTT.

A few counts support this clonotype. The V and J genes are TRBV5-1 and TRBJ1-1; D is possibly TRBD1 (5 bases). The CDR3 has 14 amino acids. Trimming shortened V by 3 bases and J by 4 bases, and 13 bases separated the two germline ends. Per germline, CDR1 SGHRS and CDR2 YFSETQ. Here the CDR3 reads CASSSSRDGTEAFF. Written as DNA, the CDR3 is TGCGCCAGCAGCTCAAGCAGGGACGGCACTGAAGCTTTCTTT.

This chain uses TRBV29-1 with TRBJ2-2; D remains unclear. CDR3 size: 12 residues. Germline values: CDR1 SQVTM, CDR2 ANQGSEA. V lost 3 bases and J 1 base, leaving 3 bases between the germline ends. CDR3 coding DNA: TGCAGCGTTGAGGGGAACACCGGGGAGCTGTTTTTT. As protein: CSVEGNTGELFF.

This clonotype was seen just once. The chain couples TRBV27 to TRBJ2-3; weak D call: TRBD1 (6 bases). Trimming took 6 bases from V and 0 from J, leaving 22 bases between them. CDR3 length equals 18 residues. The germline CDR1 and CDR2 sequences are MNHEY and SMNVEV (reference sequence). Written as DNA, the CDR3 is TGTGCCAGCAGCTTCGACAGGACGAGCCGTCCTAGCACAGATACGCAGTATTTT. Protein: CASSFDRTSRPSTDTQYF.

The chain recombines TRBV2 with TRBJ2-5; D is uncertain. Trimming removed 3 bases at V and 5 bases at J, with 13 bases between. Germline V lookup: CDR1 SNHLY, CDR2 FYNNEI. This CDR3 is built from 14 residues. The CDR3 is CASSERTIRETQYF. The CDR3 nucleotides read TGTGCCAGCAGTGAGAGGACGATCCGTGAGACCCAGTACTTC.

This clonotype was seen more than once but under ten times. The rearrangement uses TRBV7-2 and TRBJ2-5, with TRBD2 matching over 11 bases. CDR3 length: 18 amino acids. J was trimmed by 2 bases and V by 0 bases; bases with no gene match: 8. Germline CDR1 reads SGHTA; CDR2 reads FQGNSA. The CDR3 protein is CASSLAVAGGPVQETQYF. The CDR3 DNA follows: TGTGCCAGCAGCTTAGCCGTAGCGGGAGGGCCAGTTCAAGAGACCCAGTACTTC.

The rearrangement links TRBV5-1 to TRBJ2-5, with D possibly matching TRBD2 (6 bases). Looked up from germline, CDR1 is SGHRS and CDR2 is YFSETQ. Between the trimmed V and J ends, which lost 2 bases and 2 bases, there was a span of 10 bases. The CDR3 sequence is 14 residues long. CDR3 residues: CASSLLAGQETQYF. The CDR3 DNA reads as TGCGCCAGCAGCTTACTAGCCGGACAAGAGACCCAGTACTTC.

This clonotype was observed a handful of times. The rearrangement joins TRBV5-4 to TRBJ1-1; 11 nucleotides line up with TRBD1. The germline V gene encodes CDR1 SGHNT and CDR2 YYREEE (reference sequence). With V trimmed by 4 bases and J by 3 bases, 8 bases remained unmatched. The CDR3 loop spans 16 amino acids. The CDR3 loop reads CASSPGQGATHTEAFF. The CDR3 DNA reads TGTGCCAGCAGCCCCGGACAGGGGGCTACCCACACTGAAGCTTTCTTT.

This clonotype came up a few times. CDR3 residues: CASSLGIAMDEQFF. CDR3 DNA: TGCGCCAGCAGCTTGGGGATAGCGATGGATGAGCAGTTCTTC. The chain recombines TRBV5-1 with TRBJ2-1; D might be TRBD2 (5 bases). The CDR3 is made up of 14 amino acids. Between the trimmed V and J ends, which lost 0 bases and 8 bases, there was a span of 12 bases. The germline V gene encodes CDR1 SGHRS and CDR2 YFSETQ. Complete variable domain (other parts from reference TRBV5-1 and TRBJ2-1): KAGVTQTPRYLIKTRGQQVTLSCSPISGHRSVSWYQQTPGQGLQFLFEYFSETQRNKGNFPGRFSGRQFSNSRSEMNVSTLELGDSALYLCASSLGIAMDEQFFGPGTRLTVL.

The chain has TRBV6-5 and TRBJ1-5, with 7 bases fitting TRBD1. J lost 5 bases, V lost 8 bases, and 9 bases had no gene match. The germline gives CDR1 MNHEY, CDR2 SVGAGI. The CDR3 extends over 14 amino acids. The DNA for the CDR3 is TGTGCCAGCCAATCAGGGGGAAGATATCAGCCCCAGCATTTT. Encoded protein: CASQSGGRYQPQHF.

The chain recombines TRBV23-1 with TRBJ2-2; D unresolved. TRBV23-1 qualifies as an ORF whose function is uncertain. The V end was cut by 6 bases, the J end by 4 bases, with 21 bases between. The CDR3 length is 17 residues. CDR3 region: CASSCSGPTVSTGELFF. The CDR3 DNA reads TGCGCCAGCAGCTGTTCCGGGCCCACTGTTAGCACCGGGGAGCTGTTTTTT.

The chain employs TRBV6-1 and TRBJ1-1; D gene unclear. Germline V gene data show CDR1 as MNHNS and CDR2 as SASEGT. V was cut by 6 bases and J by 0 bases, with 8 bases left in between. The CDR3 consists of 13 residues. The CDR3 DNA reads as TGTGCCAGCAGGGACGCAGTGAACACTGAAGCTTTCTTT. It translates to CASRDAVNTEAFF.

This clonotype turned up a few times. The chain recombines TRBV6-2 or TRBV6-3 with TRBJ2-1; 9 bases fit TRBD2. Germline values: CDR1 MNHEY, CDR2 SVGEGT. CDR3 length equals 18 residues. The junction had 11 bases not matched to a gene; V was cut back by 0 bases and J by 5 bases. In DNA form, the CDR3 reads TGTGCCAGCAGTTACTCGACGGCAAAGACTAGCGGTCACAATGAGCAGTTCTTC. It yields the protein CASSYSTAKTSGHNEQFF.

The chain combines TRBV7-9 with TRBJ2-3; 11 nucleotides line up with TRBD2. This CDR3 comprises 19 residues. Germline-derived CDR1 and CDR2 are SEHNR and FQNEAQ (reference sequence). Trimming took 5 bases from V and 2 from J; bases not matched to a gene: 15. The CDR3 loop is CASSDEWLAGGISTDTQYF. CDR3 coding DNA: TGTGCCAGCAGCGATGAATGGCTAGCGGGGGGTATATCCACAGATACGCAGTATTTT.